The clone carrying this T cell receptor (beta chain) was detected many times. As yet, its antigen is unknown. Individual cDNA molecules each carried unique molecular identifiers attached by the library. From the RACE reads, TCRdb called clonotypes with MiXCR, one entry per CDR3 protein. The sample consists of roughly 30,000 distinct CDR3 sequences, roughly 9.4% of them appearing once. The CDR3 loop spans 13 amino acids. V gave up 6 bases and J gave up 2 bases, with 8 bases separating them. CDR1 and CDR2 from the germline V gene are SQVTM and ANQGSEA. The data were taken from a study of human T cells and chemical hapten exposure. Background on the study: Read at 6 days, the patch tests placed 0.01% DPC on the upper back.

General observations from the study: Expanded TCRs clustered into significantly more large CDR3 similarity groups than controls, the analysis revealed.

Time point noted: patch test 2, 6 weeks after DPC sensitization. Stated treatment: therapeutic diphenylcyclopropenone sensitization with weekly scalp DPC. Total RNA was extracted from unfractionated whole blood. The receptor was derived from a man aged 30 to 39 with alopecia areata. Some clones in this sample may be carry-over from other donors' samples. V and J are TRBV29-1 and TRBJ2-6, with D tentatively TRBD1 or TRBD2 (6 bases each). This specimen was whole blood, taken in connection with sensitization to the hapten diphenylcyclopropenone (DPC). This chain's CDR3 is CSVGGTGANVLTF. CDR3 nucleotides: TGCAGCGTAGGGGGGACTGGGGCCAACGTCCTGACTTTC.